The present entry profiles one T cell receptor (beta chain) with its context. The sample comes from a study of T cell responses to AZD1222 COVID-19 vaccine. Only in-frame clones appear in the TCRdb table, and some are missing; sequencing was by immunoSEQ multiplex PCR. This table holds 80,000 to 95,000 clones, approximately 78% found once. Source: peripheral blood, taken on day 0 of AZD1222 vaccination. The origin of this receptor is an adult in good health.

The CDR3 here is CASSLRGTVNEKLFF. The CDR3 DNA sequence: TGTGCCAGCAGCCTTCGTGGGACAGTTAATGAAAAACTGTTTTTT. This chain joins TRBV3-1 (or the pseudogene TRBV3-2) and TRBJ1-4, with 7 nucleotides matching TRBD1. This CDR3 has 15 amino acids. From germline, CDR1 is LGHDT and CDR2 YNNKEL (reference sequence). The J segment lost 4 bases and the V segment lost 4 bases, leaving 6 bases of the junction unmatched.